The 11 T cell receptor beta chains listed next were all sequenced from one sample in a study of long-term antiretroviral therapy in people with HIV (dated by TCRdb to 2022 to 2024). The immunoSEQ hsTCRB v3.0 assay was used at survey level resolution to sequence the TRB variable region. Entries here come from immuneACCESS through TCRdb and include only in-frame sequences with V and J called. Some clones fail to appear in such tables; in the studies checked, an unresolved V gene covers under half of the shortfall, and the cause of the remainder is unknown. Across this sample there are fewer than 2,000 clones, with about 90% seen only once. Of the sample, 3.5% is held by the ten largest clones. Sequencing used unsorted PBMCs, obtained 0.7 years after starting antiretroviral therapy. Receptor source: a woman between 50 and 59 years old with HIV.

The rearrangement links TRBV5-4 to TRBJ1-4; TRBD1 agrees at 7 bases. There are 14 residues in the CDR3. The germline V gene encodes CDR1 SGHNT and CDR2 YYREEE (reference sequence). Unmatched junction bases numbered 3, after V lost 0 bases and J lost 7 bases. Written as DNA, the CDR3 is TGTGCCAGCAGCTTGGGGGGACAGTTTGAAAAACTGTTTTTT. It specifies CASSLGGQFEKLFF.

The rearrangement links TRBV7-3 to TRBJ1-2, with D hard to call. Trimming stripped 1 base from V and 0 bases from J, with 6 bases between. Germline V lookup: CDR1 SGHTA, CDR2 FQGTGA. This CDR3 comprises 14 residues. The CDR3 here is CASSLKGPNYGYTF. The DNA of the CDR3 is TGTGCCAGCAGCTTAAAAGGTCCTAACTATGGCTACACCTTC.

A few counts support this clone. The chain is built from TRBV7-3 and TRBJ1-2; TRBD1 matches 8 bases. From germline, CDR1 is SGHTA and CDR2 FQGTGA. The CDR3 loop spans 12 amino acids. V trimming: 5 bases; J trimming: 5 bases; junction bases outside the gene matches: 1. The DNA for the CDR3 is TGTGCCAGCAGCAGACAGGGGTATGGCTACACCTTC. It translates to CASSRQGYGYTF. The variable domain in full, with the rest retrieved from reference TRBV7-3 and TRBJ1-2, is GAGVSQTPSNKVTEKGKYVELRCDPISGHTALYWYRQSLGQGPEFLIYFQGTGAADDSGLPNDRFFAVRPEGSVSTLKIQRTERGDSAVYLCASSRQGYGYTFGSGTRLTVV.

This chain uses TRBV27 with TRBJ2-3, with 11 bases aligning to TRBD2. From germline, CDR1 is MNHEY and CDR2 SMNVEV (reference sequence). The CDR3 has 16 residues. The J segment lost 1 base and the V segment lost 3 bases, leaving 3 bases of the junction unmatched. CDR3 DNA sequence: TGTGCCAGCAGTTTGCTACTAGCGGGGGGCACAGATACGCAGTATTTT. Encoded protein: CASSLLLAGGTDTQYF.

The rearrangement uses TRBV5-5 and TRBJ1-5; 10 bases fit TRBD1. CDR1 is SGHKS, CDR2 YYEKEE, per germline (reference sequence). V was clipped by 4 bases and J by 7 bases; unmatched bases: 11. The CDR3 length is 16 residues. The CDR3 bases are TGTGCCAGCAGCCTAAGTGGGACAGGGGTACAGCAGCCCCAGCATTTT. Translation gives CASSLSGTGVQQPQHF.

This chain uses TRBV5-1 with TRBJ2-3; D call uncertain. CDR1 is SGHRS, CDR2 YFSETQ, per germline. Trimming stripped 0 bases from V and 0 bases from J, with 8 bases between. The CDR3 consists of 15 residues. The CDR3 coding sequence is TGCGCCAGCAGCTTGGCCGGAGTAAGCACAGATACGCAGTATTTT. The encoded protein is CASSLAGVSTDTQYF.

V is TRBV19 and J is TRBJ1-5; 8 bases fit TRBD1. This CDR3 region has 18 residues. Germline CDR1 LNHDA, CDR2 SQIVND (reference sequence). V shed 5 bases, J shed 2 bases, and the junction held 14 bases outside the gene matches. The CDR3 region has the DNA TGTGCCAGTAGTGCCTCCGGGACAGGCAACGCAGGCAATCAGCCCCAGCATTTT. It encodes CASSASGTGNAGNQPQHF.

The chain uses TRBV7-6 and TRBJ2-1; the match to TRBD2 covers 14 bases. CDR3 length: 14 amino acids. Germline V CDR1 and CDR2: SGHVS, FNYEAQ. J was trimmed by 6 bases and V by 7 bases; bases with no gene match: 2. CDR3 sequence: CASTGLAGANEQFF. The CDR3 nucleotides are TGTGCCAGCACGGGACTAGCGGGGGCCAATGAGCAGTTCTTC.

The rearrangement links TRBV5-4 to TRBJ2-5; 8 bases map to TRBD2. The germline V gene encodes CDR1 SGHNT and CDR2 YYREEE (reference sequence). V lost 0 bases to trimming and J lost 4 bases; unmatched junction nucleotides: 5. This CDR3 region has 15 residues. The CDR3 is CASSLVGGGRETQYF. The CDR3 DNA reads as TGTGCCAGCAGCTTGGTTGGCGGGGGGCGAGAGACCCAGTACTTC.

J is TRBJ2-5 and V is TRBV20-1, with D uncertain. The CDR3 sequence is 10 residues long. Trimming cost V 5 bases and J 5 bases, with 6 bases left between them. CDR1 and CDR2 (germline): DFQATT, SNEGSKA (reference sequence). This CDR3 reads CSAYMETQYF. CDR3 DNA: TGCAGTGCTTACATGGAGACCCAGTACTTC.

This clone was detected once. The chain carries TRBV9 and TRBJ2-3; TRBD2 matches at 9 bases. The length of the CDR3 is 18 residues. V gave up 2 bases and J gave up 9 bases; unmatched junction bases: 19. CDR1 SGDLS and CDR2 YYNGEE come from the germline V gene. The CDR3 region is CASSVDAGTSTRGETQYF. The CDR3 region has the DNA TGTGCCAGCAGCGTCGACGCCGGGACTAGCACACGGGGCGAGACGCAGTATTTT.